These 32 T cell receptor beta chains were all obtained from the same sample, sequenced in a study of blood T cells in healthy people across ages. Through a sample-barcoded 5' primer and a J-beta primer mix, a second PCR was run for roughly 7 to 11 cycles. TCRdb passed the 5' RACE reads through MiXCR, listing each CDR3 protein once. The sample carries approximately 900,000 distinct CDR3 sequences, about 48% recorded once. The material sequenced was blood. The receptors were sampled from a man in his thirties or forties in good health.

The table lists this clonotype with a few counts. The V gene is TRBV15, the J gene TRBJ1-3; maybe TRBD1 (6 bases). From germline, CDR1 is LNHNV and CDR2 YYDKDF (reference sequence). The V end lost 0 bases, the J end lost 1 base, and 13 bases lay between the germline ends. CDR3 length: 17 amino acids. The chain's CDR3 is CATSRDRGAVSGNTIYF. Here the CDR3 DNA reads TGTGCCACCAGCAGAGACCGGGGGGCGGTATCTGGAAACACCATATATTTT.

This chain connects TRBV10-1 to TRBJ2-1; the D is unclear. Germline loops: CDR1 WNHNN, CDR2 SYGVQD (reference sequence). The length of the CDR3 is 14 residues. Trimming stripped 5 bases from V and 8 bases from J, with 16 bases between. The CDR3 protein is CASSRSEIQDEQFF. In DNA form, the CDR3 reads TGCGCCAGCAGTCGCTCGGAGATTCAGGATGAGCAGTTCTTC.

This clonotype was recorded a few times. The V gene is TRBV3-1, the J gene TRBJ1-2; possible D gene TRBD1, 6 bases. The ends were cut back, 0 bases at V and 5 bases at J, with 10 bases in the middle. Germline-derived CDR1 and CDR2 are LGHDT and YNNKEL (reference sequence). This CDR3 has 14 amino acids. DNA of the CDR3: TGTGCCAGCAGCCAAGAACAGGGAGGATATGGCTACACCTTC. Residues: CASSQEQGGYGYTF.

The gene calls are TRBV20-1 and TRBJ2-1; TRBD1 is a possible D gene (5 bases). In germline, CDR1 is DFQATT, CDR2 SNEGSKA (reference sequence). Trimming took off 3 bases at V and 2 bases at J, with 14 bases between the two ends. The CDR3 runs to 15 residues. The CDR3 reads CSASPSGPTYNEQFF. CDR3 coding DNA: TGCAGTGCTAGTCCCTCAGGGCCCACCTACAATGAGCAGTTCTTC.

This clonotype was recorded a few times. The chain combines TRBV6-2 or TRBV6-3 with TRBJ2-1; D uncertain. Deletions cut 5 bases from V and 2 bases from J, with 16 bases between. This CDR3 is built from 16 residues. CDR1 and CDR2 (germline): MNHEY, SVGEGT. CDR3 nucleotide sequence: TGTGCCAGCAGTCCGTCGATCGGGCCGACCTACAATGAGCAGTTCTTC. Protein product: CASSPSIGPTYNEQFF.

This chain uses TRBV7-2 with TRBJ1-2; 7 bases are shared with TRBD1. This CDR3 spans 13 amino acids. Trimming cost V 4 bases and J 4 bases; bases outside gene matches: 3. Germline V gene data show CDR1 as SGHTA and CDR2 as FQGNSA. The CDR3 region has the DNA TGTGCCAGCAGCTCTGACAGGGCCTATGGCTACACCTTC. Its translation is CASSSDRAYGYTF.

This sequence joins TRBV6-4 and TRBJ2-2, with 7 positions matching TRBD1. Germline trimming cut 7 bases from V and 4 bases from J; bases unmatched to any gene: 6. From germline, CDR1 is MRHNA and CDR2 SNTAGT. The length of the CDR3 is 14 residues. This chain's CDR3 is CASTRTGPTGELFF. The CDR3 nucleotides are TGTGCCAGCACCCGGACAGGACCCACCGGGGAGCTGTTTTTT.

This clonotype was detected only a few times. This chain links TRBV12-3 or TRBV12-4 with TRBJ2-7; 11 bases match TRBD1. The trim removed 6 bases at V and 3 bases at J, leaving 7 bases unmatched. The CDR3 is 15 residues long. This CDR3 reads CASRAGTGGYYEQYF. The DNA for the CDR3 is TGTGCCAGCAGAGCCGGGACAGGGGGTTACTACGAGCAGTACTTC.

This clonotype was detected only a few times. This chain connects TRBV10-3 to TRBJ2-7, with 13 bases that match TRBD2. Germline CDR1 ENHRY, CDR2 SYGVKD. The CDR3 length is 15 residues. Trimming at V came to 2 bases and at J to 7 bases, leaving 5 bases not matched to a gene. The CDR3 loop reads CAISEMGTSGVEQYF. CDR3 nucleotide sequence: TGTGCCATCAGTGAGATGGGGACTAGCGGGGTGGAGCAGTACTTC.

V and J are TRBV28 and TRBJ2-5; D remains unclear. The J call is uncertain, as TRBJ2-7 better fits the DNA end. The CDR3 covers 12 residues. The germline gives CDR1 MDHEN, CDR2 SYDVKM. The DNA for the CDR3 is TGTGCCAGCAGCGACGGTCCCTACGAGCAGTACTTC. It is translated as CASSDGPYEQYF.

The V gene is TRBV21-1, the J gene TRBJ2-5; the table names TRBD1, a call not compared with the DNA. The DNA end lines up better with TRBJ2-7; the J call may be wrong. TRBV21-1 is a pseudogene segment. The CDR3 totals 13 residues. The CDR3 is CASSKDRGDEQYF. CDR3 bases: TGTGCCAGCAGCAAAGACAGGGGTGACGAGCAGTACTTC.

The J gene is TRBJ2-7, the V gene TRBV5-4, with D tentatively TRBD1 (6 bases). There are 14 residues in the CDR3. Trimming left V 4 bases short and J 3 bases short, with 14 bases between. Germline CDR1 SGHNT, CDR2 YYREEE (reference sequence). The CDR3 reads CASSRQDGFYEQYF. The CDR3 DNA sequence: TGTGCCAGCAGCCGACAGGACGGGTTCTACGAGCAGTACTTC. Together with reference TRBV5-4 and TRBJ2-7, the CDR3 gives the full variable domain: ETGVTQSPTHLIKTRGQQVTLRCSSQSGHNTVSWYQQALGQGPQFIFQYYREEENGRGNFPPRFSGLQFPNYSSELNVNALELDDSALYLCASSRQDGFYEQYFGPGTRLTVT.

V gene TRBV20-1 combines with J gene TRBJ2-5, with 7 nucleotides matching TRBD1. The CDR3 loop spans 15 amino acids. The V and J ends lost 1 base and 4 bases, in that order; junction bases with no gene match: 9. Germline CDR1 is DFQATT and CDR2 is SNEGSKA (reference sequence). The CDR3 DNA reads TGCAGTGCTAGAGCTGATGCGACAGGGCGAGAGACCCAGTACTTC. It translates to CSARADATGRETQYF.

The chain uses TRBV6-2 or TRBV6-3 and TRBJ2-7; 7 bases match TRBD2. This CDR3 is 15 amino acids long. The V segment lost 6 bases and the J segment 0 bases; nucleotides outside the gene matches: 8. The germline V gene has CDR1 MNHEY and CDR2 SVGEGT. The DNA of the CDR3 is TGTGCCAGCAGGAAGGCGGGGGACTTCTCCTACGAGCAGTACTTC. Translating gives CASRKAGDFSYEQYF.

This clonotype has just a few counts. The chain is built from TRBV20-1 and TRBJ2-7; no clear D gene. Trimming stripped 5 bases from V and 4 bases from J, with 27 bases between. This CDR3 has 17 residues. The V gene's germline CDR1 is DFQATT and CDR2 SNEGSKA (reference sequence). The CDR3 DNA is TGCAGTGCTTCCCCCCTGGGGTCCGGCGTCCTTCAGTACGAGCAGTACTTC. Its translation: CSASPLGSGVLQYEQYF.

The chain uses TRBV6-2 or TRBV6-3 and TRBJ2-4; D is unresolved. The CDR3 has 16 amino acids. V was pared by 0 bases and J by 4 bases, with 13 bases between. Germline V gives CDR1 MNHEY, CDR2 SVGEGT. This CDR3 is CASSYSSAGEKNIQYF. In DNA form, the CDR3 reads TGTGCCAGCAGTTACTCGTCGGCTGGAGAGAAAAACATTCAGTACTTC.

This sequence joins TRBV6-5 and TRBJ2-3; 9 bases are a match to TRBD2. CDR1 MNHEY and CDR2 SVGAGI come from the germline V gene. The CDR3 contains 18 residues. Unmatched junction bases numbered 7, after V lost 0 bases and J lost 0 bases. CDR3: CASSYSGLAGPSTDTQYF. In DNA form, the CDR3 reads TGTGCCAGCAGTTACTCTGGGCTAGCGGGGCCCAGCACAGATACGCAGTATTTT.

This clonotype was seen only once. The chain joins TRBV5-1 to TRBJ2-7, with TRBD1 matching over 11 bases. The J call is uncertain, as TRBJ2-5 better fits the DNA end. CDR3 length: 16 residues. Germline values: CDR1 SGHRS, CDR2 YFSETQ. This CDR3 is CASSVDRGRSRETQYF. The DNA for the CDR3 is TGCGCCAGCAGCGTGGACAGGGGGCGGTCGAGAGAGACCCAGTACTTC.

This clonotype was detected many times. The gene calls are TRBV6-5 and TRBJ2-1; the D is unclear. Trimming cost V 4 bases and J 5 bases, with 3 bases left between them. The CDR3 length is 11 residues. Looked up from germline, CDR1 is MNHEY and CDR2 is SVGAGI. The CDR3 sequence: CASSWDNEQFF. As DNA, the CDR3 is TGTGCCAGCAGTTGGGACAATGAGCAGTTCTTC.

The genes are TRBV29-1 and TRBJ1-1; D perhaps matches TRBD1 (6 bases). Germline loops: CDR1 SQVTM, CDR2 ANQGSEA. V lost 5 bases and J 5 bases, leaving 18 bases between the germline ends. This CDR3 region has 14 residues. This CDR3 is CSVSRGGLGTEAFF. In DNA, the CDR3 is TGCAGCGTTTCCAGGGGTGGGCTAGGGACTGAAGCTTTCTTT. Drawing the rest from reference TRBV29-1 and TRBJ1-1, the complete variable domain is SAVISQKPSRDICQRGTSLTIQCQVDSQVTMMFWYRQQPGQSLTLIATANQGSEATYESGFVIDKFPISRPNLTFSTLTVSNMSPEDSSIYLCSVSRGGLGTEAFFGQGTRLTVV.

There are a few counts of this clonotype. V usage is TRBV6-2 or TRBV6-3 and J usage is TRBJ2-3; D is undetermined. Germline V gives CDR1 MNHEY, CDR2 SVGEGT. This CDR3 comprises 15 residues. Trimming cost V 2 bases and J 2 bases, with 11 bases left between them. DNA of the CDR3: TGTGCCAGCAGTTACATGGCGGACCTCACAGATACGCAGTATTTT. This gives the protein CASSYMADLTDTQYF.

This clonotype has ten or more counts. The chain links TRBV29-1 to TRBJ2-1; a possible D gene is TRBD1 (6 bases). V lost 7 bases, J lost 4 bases, and 11 bases lay in between. In germline, CDR1 is SQVTM, CDR2 ANQGSEA. The CDR3 is made up of 12 amino acids. The CDR3 region has the DNA TGCAGCGCCCGGCAGGGGTACAATGAGCAGTTCTTC. Encoded protein: CSARQGYNEQFF.

This clonotype was detected many times. CDR3 protein: CSVFRYQQETQYF. DNA for the CDR3: TGCAGCGTTTTTAGGTATCAGCAAGAGACCCAGTACTTC. This rearrangement joins TRBV29-1 to TRBJ2-5; no clear D. Germline V gives CDR1 SQVTM, CDR2 ANQGSEA. The length of the CDR3 is 13 residues. V dropped 5 bases and J dropped 2 bases, with 12 bases sitting between them.

This clonotype has just a few counts. The rearrangement uses TRBV9 and TRBJ2-3, with a possible D match to TRBD2 (6 bases). Germline CDR1 is SGDLS and CDR2 is YYNGEE. The CDR3 is 15 amino acids. V lost 4 bases and J 2 bases, leaving 14 bases between the germline ends. The CDR3 sequence is CASSPRDLNTDTQYF. As DNA, the CDR3 is TGTGCCAGCAGCCCCCGGGACTTGAACACAGATACGCAGTATTTT.

The DNA of the CDR3 is TGTGCCAGCATCGGAACAGGGATGAACGAGCAGTACTTC. Amino acid sequence: CASIGTGMNEQYF. The rearrangement joins TRBV2 to TRBJ2-7, with D possibly matching TRBD1 (6 bases). Trimming took 7 bases from V and 5 from J, leaving 15 bases between them. The germline V gene encodes CDR1 SNHLY and CDR2 FYNNEI. The CDR3 runs 13 residues. Complete variable domain (other parts from reference TRBV2 and TRBJ2-7): EPEVTQTPSHQVTQMGQEVILRCVPISNHLYFYWYRQILGQKVEFLVSFYNNEISEKSEIFDDQFSVERPDGSNFTLKIRSTKLEDSAMYFCASIGTGMNEQYFGPGTRLTVT.

The chain uses TRBV2 and TRBJ1-5, with D unresolved. Trimming removed 8 bases at V and 1 base at J, with 6 bases between. The CDR3 sequence is 12 residues long. The germline gives CDR1 SNHLY, CDR2 FYNNEI. CDR3 DNA: TGTGCCAGCGGCACGAGCAATCAGCCCCAGCATTTT. It is translated as CASGTSNQPQHF.

This clonotype occurred a few times. The chain is built from TRBV3-1 and TRBJ1-2; D is unclear. The V gene lost 1 base and the J gene lost 5 bases, with 5 bases spanning the gap. The CDR3 loop spans 12 amino acids. Per the germline V gene, CDR1 is LGHDT and CDR2 is YNNKEL (reference sequence). For the CDR3, the DNA is TGTGCCAGCAGCCAAGTACGGTATGGCTACACCTTC. It is translated as CASSQVRYGYTF.

Note on this clonotype: A read error may be the cause here, since a much bigger clone is one base away. The chain joins TRBV7-2 to TRBJ2-1; D gene uncertain. The CDR3 spans 15 residues. Germline lookup yields CDR1 SGHTA and CDR2 FQGNSA. The CDR3 coding sequence is TGTGCCAGCAGCTCGGCGGCCCTAGGATACAATGAGCGGTTCTTC. Translated, it gives CASSSAALGYNERFF.

This sequence joins TRBV20-1 and TRBJ2-6, with a tentative D call TRBD1 (6 bases). Trimming pared 1 base from V and 7 bases from J, leaving 14 bases between. Germline V CDR1 and CDR2: DFQATT, SNEGSKA (reference sequence). The CDR3 length is 15 residues. The CDR3 region has the DNA TGCAGTGCTAGAGCCAGGACAGACGGAGCCAACGTCCTGACTTTC. Its protein is CSARARTDGANVLTF.

Ten or more counts support this clonotype. CDR3 protein: CSAPRAGGTDTQYF. CDR3 coding DNA: TGCAGTGCCCCTCGGGCAGGGGGGACAGATACGCAGTATTTT. The chain carries TRBV20-1 and TRBJ2-3, with D perhaps matching TRBD1 (7 bases). V shed 6 bases and J shed 3 bases, with 16 bases lying between them. The CDR3 has 14 amino acids. Germline assignment: CDR1 DFQATT and CDR2 SNEGSKA (reference sequence).

In its sample, this clonotype was seen a few times. The chain links TRBV9 to TRBJ2-3; 10 positions agree with TRBD1. Germline V gene lookup returns CDR1 SGDLS and CDR2 YYNGEE. V lost 3 bases to trimming and J lost 1 base; unmatched junction nucleotides: 11. The CDR3 contains 18 residues. CDR3 nucleotides: TGTGCCAGCAGCGCTGGGACAGGGGCCACGCCACGCACAGATACGCAGTATTTT. Translating it yields CASSAGTGATPRTDTQYF.

The table lists this clonotype with many counts. The chain employs TRBV7-2 and TRBJ2-5; no reliable D call. The ends were cut back, 5 bases at V and 0 bases at J, with 7 bases in the middle. CDR1 and CDR2 (germline): SGHTA, FQGNSA. The CDR3 covers 13 residues. CDR3 nucleotide sequence: TGTGCCAGCAGCCCTACGTACCAAGAGACCCAGTACTTC. Amino acid sequence: CASSPTYQETQYF.